These T cell receptor beta chains were read from a single sample in a study of tumor-infiltrating lymphocytes in primary liver carcinoma. TCRdb re-derived calls from the multiplex PCR reads in MiXCR, one entry per CDR3 protein. The sample records tens of thousands of distinct CDR3 sequences, roughly three quarters being singletons. The sequenced sample consisted of liver tumor tissue from sampling region 1. The receptors stem from a middle-aged man with primary liver carcinoma and hepatitis B virus infection. Both conserved end residues are part of each CDR3. The order of the fields is J gene, V gene, D gene, clone size, CDR3 DNA, CDR3 protein. A D gene is named only where the DNA matches it firmly. Clone size is shown for a subset of rows, as once, few, many or a class of expanded clone.

j_call: TRBJ1-2
v_call: TRBV6-5
d_call: .
clone_size: few
cdr3_nt: TGTGCCAGCAGATATGACATGGGGAGAGGCTACACCTTC
cdr3_aa: CASRYDMGRGYTF

j_call: TRBJ2-1
v_call: TRBV11-2
d_call: TRBD2
clone_size: .
cdr3_nt: TGTGTCAGTAGCTTAGATAGGCGATTCAGCGGGACCCTTTACAATGAGCAGTTCTTC
cdr3_aa: CVSSLDRRFSGTLYNEQFF

j_call: TRBJ2-7
v_call: TRBV6-2/TRBV6-3
d_call: TRBD2
clone_size: .
cdr3_nt: TGTGCCAGCTCATGGCGGGAGCGCTACGAGCAGTACTTC
cdr3_aa: CASSWRERYEQYF

j_call: TRBJ2-7
v_call: TRBV4-1
d_call: TRBD2
clone_size: few
cdr3_nt: TGCGCCAGCAGCCAAGAACTAGTGGGAGGGTACAAGCAGTACTTC
cdr3_aa: CASSQELVGGYKQYF

j_call: TRBJ2-1
v_call: TRBV9
d_call: TRBD2
clone_size: .
cdr3_nt: TGTGCCAGCAGCGTCCTAACCGGGACTAGCGGTCTCAATGAGCAGTTCTTC
cdr3_aa: CASSVLTGTSGLNEQFF

j_call: TRBJ2-2
v_call: TRBV11-2
d_call: .
clone_size: .
cdr3_nt: TGTGCCAGCAGCTTAATGAGGGTCTCCGGGGAGCTGCCTTTT
cdr3_aa: CASSLMRVSGELPF

j_call: TRBJ2-3
v_call: TRBV4-1
d_call: .
clone_size: .
cdr3_nt: TGCACCACCCGGGGAGGGGGAGATGATGGATACACAGATACGCAGTATTTT
cdr3_aa: CTTRGGGDDGYTDTQYF

j_call: TRBJ2-5
v_call: TRBV20-1
d_call: .
clone_size: many
cdr3_nt: TGCAGTGCTAGTGCCAGGGGCCAAGAGACCCAGTACTTC
cdr3_aa: CSASARGQETQYF

j_call: TRBJ1-2
v_call: TRBV6-2/TRBV6-3
d_call: .
clone_size: .
cdr3_nt: TGTGCCAGCAGTTACCGCCAGGGGAATGGCTACACCTTC
cdr3_aa: CASSYRQGNGYTF

j_call: TRBJ2-5
v_call: TRBV11-2
d_call: TRBD1
clone_size: once
cdr3_nt: TGTGCCAGCAGCTTAACAGCAGGGGGCTTGGGGGAGAGCCAGTATTTC
cdr3_aa: CASSLTAGGLGESQYF

j_call: TRBJ2-5
v_call: TRBV6-2/TRBV6-3
d_call: TRBD2
clone_size: .
cdr3_nt: TGTGCCAACAGTAATCATGCTAGCGGGAGTGCCCAGTACTTC
cdr3_aa: CANSNHASGSAQYF

j_call: TRBJ2-1
v_call: TRBV11-2
d_call: TRBD2
clone_size: .
cdr3_nt: TGCGCCAGCTTAGAGCTCCTAGCGGGAATGAAAGAGCAGTTCTTC
cdr3_aa: CASLELLAGMKEQFF

j_call: TRBJ1-2
v_call: TRBV29-1
d_call: TRBD1
clone_size: few
cdr3_nt: TGCAGCGTTGTCGCCGGGACAGAAGGATATGGCTACACCTTC
cdr3_aa: CSVVAGTEGYGYTF

j_call: TRBJ2-2
v_call: TRBV11-2
d_call: .
clone_size: .
cdr3_nt: TGTGCCAGTAACTTAGCATTAGGAGAGGCGAACACCGGGGAGCTGTTCTTT
cdr3_aa: CASNLALGEANTGELFF

j_call: TRBJ1-5
v_call: TRBV12-3/TRBV12-4
d_call: TRBD1
clone_size: medium-sized
cdr3_nt: TGTGCCAGCAGTACCTCGACAGGGGGAGGCAATCAGCCCCAGCATTTT
cdr3_aa: CASSTSTGGGNQPQHF

j_call: TRBJ2-5
v_call: TRBV5-1
d_call: .
clone_size: many
cdr3_nt: TGCGCCAGCAGCCTACAGCCCCTTGGCCAAGAGACCCAGTACTTC
cdr3_aa: CASSLQPLGQETQYF

j_call: TRBJ2-7
v_call: TRBV7-8
d_call: .
clone_size: many
cdr3_nt: TGTGCCAGCAGCTTTGACTCCGCCTACGAGCAGTACTTC
cdr3_aa: CASSFDSAYEQYF

j_call: TRBJ1-3
v_call: TRBV11-3
d_call: .
clone_size: .
cdr3_nt: TGTGTCAACAGCTCAGATGTCAGAGCCGGAAACACCATATATTTT
cdr3_aa: CVNSSDVRAGNTIYF

j_call: TRBJ1-1
v_call: TRBV7-6
d_call: .
clone_size: .
cdr3_nt: TGTGCCAGCGGCAAGACAGGGAACACTGAAGCTTTCTTT
cdr3_aa: CASGKTGNTEAFF

j_call: TRBJ2-7
v_call: TRBV10-1
d_call: TRBD2
clone_size: .
cdr3_nt: TGCGCCAGCAGTCCTGGACTAGCAAACTCCTACGAGCAGTACTTC
cdr3_aa: CASSPGLANSYEQYF

j_call: TRBJ2-2
v_call: TRBV11-2
d_call: .
clone_size: .
cdr3_nt: TGTGCCAGCAGCTTAGCACTAGGGGGGGCGGACAACGGGGAGCTGTTTTTT
cdr3_aa: CASSLALGGADNGELFF

j_call: TRBJ2-7
v_call: TRBV10-2
d_call: .
clone_size: few
cdr3_nt: TGCGCCACCGGGCAGGTCGACGAGCGGTACTTC
cdr3_aa: CATGQVDERYF

j_call: TRBJ1-4
v_call: TRBV11-2
d_call: .
clone_size: once
cdr3_nt: TGTGCCAGCGGCCCGAAGCGTCAAAGGACGTCCACAACTAATGAAAGACTGTTTTTT
cdr3_aa: CASGPKRQRTSTTNERLFF

j_call: TRBJ2-7
v_call: TRBV4-1
d_call: TRBD2
clone_size: few
cdr3_nt: TGCGCCAGCACGCCGGGAACTAGCGAGGCCTACGAGCAGTACTTC
cdr3_aa: CASTPGTSEAYEQYF

j_call: TRBJ2-3
v_call: TRBV29-1
d_call: .
clone_size: .
cdr3_nt: TGCAGCGTTGCTCCCTCGGGACACCACACAGATACGCAGTATTTT
cdr3_aa: CSVAPSGHHTDTQYF

j_call: TRBJ1-6
v_call: TRBV11-2
d_call: .
clone_size: .
cdr3_nt: TGTGCCAGCAGCTTAGGTCTTAGCAACCAATTAAGAACCCTCCACTTT
cdr3_aa: CASSLGLSNQLRTLHF

j_call: TRBJ2-5
v_call: TRBV11-2
d_call: TRBD1
clone_size: .
cdr3_nt: TGTGCCGGTAGCTTAATAGCAGGGGGCTCGGGGGAGACCCAGTACTTC
cdr3_aa: CAGSLIAGGSGETQYF

j_call: TRBJ1-6
v_call: TRBV6-5
d_call: TRBD1
clone_size: .
cdr3_nt: TGTGCCAGCAGTTACCGGGGGACAGGGATAGTTGGCTCACCCCTCTACTTT
cdr3_aa: CASSYRGTGIVGSPLYF

j_call: TRBJ2-7
v_call: TRBV28
d_call: TRBD1
clone_size: .
cdr3_nt: TGTGTCAGCAGTCCGACAGGGGGACCCTACGACCAGTACTTC
cdr3_aa: CVSSPTGGPYDQYF

j_call: TRBJ2-3
v_call: TRBV5-4
d_call: .
clone_size: .
cdr3_nt: TGTACCAGCAGCTTGGTTGGGGAAGATACGCAGTATTTT
cdr3_aa: CTSSLVGEDTQYF

j_call: TRBJ2-6
v_call: TRBV4-1
d_call: .
clone_size: many
cdr3_nt: TGCGCCAGCAGCCAGGTACCGGGACACCCGCCTAGGGTCGGGGCCAACGTCCTGACTTTC
cdr3_aa: CASSQVPGHPPRVGANVLTF

j_call: TRBJ2-5
v_call: TRBV11-2
d_call: .
clone_size: few
cdr3_nt: TGTGTCAGTAGCCTAGCGAGGCTAGCCCTGGGAAAAAAAGAGACCCAGTACTTC
cdr3_aa: CVSSLARLALGKKETQYF

j_call: TRBJ1-2
v_call: TRBV6-1
d_call: .
clone_size: .
cdr3_nt: TGTGTCAGCAGTGAGGGTATCGGCAGACCTGACTATGGCTACACCTTC
cdr3_aa: CVSSEGIGRPDYGYTF

j_call: TRBJ1-1
v_call: TRBV5-6
d_call: .
clone_size: .
cdr3_nt: TGTGCCTGCAGCTTGCAGGGTTTGAACATTGAAGCTTTCTTT
cdr3_aa: CACSLQGLNIEAFF

j_call: TRBJ2-1
v_call: TRBV6-1
d_call: .
clone_size: .
cdr3_nt: TGTGCTAGCAGAGTCGGAATAGGGGGGTACAATGAGCAGTTCTTC
cdr3_aa: CASRVGIGGYNEQFF

j_call: TRBJ2-1
v_call: TRBV4-1
d_call: TRBD2
clone_size: many
cdr3_nt: TGCGCCAGCAGCCAATCCGGGACTAGCGGTGACAATGAGCAGTTCTTC
cdr3_aa: CASSQSGTSGDNEQFF

j_call: TRBJ2-2
v_call: TRBV6-2/TRBV6-3
d_call: TRBD2
clone_size: once
cdr3_nt: TGTGCTAGCAGTTACCTCTTAAGCGGGGAGTTGTTTTTT
cdr3_aa: CASSYLLSGELFF

j_call: TRBJ1-1
v_call: TRBV6-5
d_call: .
clone_size: .
cdr3_nt: TGTGCCAGCAGTTACGCTGGGGAGCGGGCTGAAGCATTCTTT
cdr3_aa: CASSYAGERAEAFF

j_call: TRBJ2-7
v_call: TRBV29-1
d_call: .
clone_size: .
cdr3_nt: TGCAGCGTTGTTGGGAACAGGCAAAGCCCCTACGAGCAGTACTTC
cdr3_aa: CSVVGNRQSPYEQYF

j_call: TRBJ2-7
v_call: TRBV2
d_call: TRBD2
clone_size: many
cdr3_nt: TGTGCCAGCGATCCGGGAGGGCTCTACGAGCAGTACTTC
cdr3_aa: CASDPGGLYEQYF

j_call: TRBJ2-7
v_call: TRBV2
d_call: .
clone_size: once
cdr3_nt: TGTGCCAGCGGCTACGGGAGCAGGTACGTGCAGTACTTC
cdr3_aa: CASGYGSRYVQYF

j_call: TRBJ2-1
v_call: TRBV11-2
d_call: TRBD2
clone_size: once
cdr3_nt: TGTGTCAGCAGCTTAGATGGGCGATTCAGCGGGACCCTTTACCATGATCAGTTCTTC
cdr3_aa: CVSSLDGRFSGTLYHDQFF

j_call: TRBJ1-6
v_call: TRBV6-5
d_call: .
clone_size: .
cdr3_nt: .
cdr3_aa: CASSYWGTGTVGSPFHF

j_call: TRBJ2-1
v_call: TRBV11-2
d_call: .
clone_size: many
cdr3_nt: TGTGCCAGCAGCTTAGTAGGGAATGAGCAGTTCTTC
cdr3_aa: CASSLVGNEQFF

j_call: TRBJ2-3
v_call: TRBV6-6
d_call: .
clone_size: .
cdr3_nt: TGTGCCAGCACCCAGGACGCCAGTACAGATACACAGTATTTT
cdr3_aa: CASTQDASTDTQYF

j_call: TRBJ2-7
v_call: TRBV11-2
d_call: .
clone_size: .
cdr3_nt: TGTGCCATCAGCTGCGGAGGGGCTAGCGAGGAGTACTTC
cdr3_aa: CAISCGGASEEYF